This T cell receptor (beta chain) was sequenced in a study of patients and donors after allogeneic stem cell transplantation. J gave up 2 bases and V 6 bases, and 5 bases lay outside the gene matches. The CDR3 covers 14 residues. CDR1 and CDR2 from the germline V gene are SEHNR and FQNEAQ (reference sequence). Using its own MiXCR run on the RT-PCR reads, TCRdb lists one record per CDR3 protein. Of just under 20,000 distinct CDR3 sequences in the sample, around 5% are singletons; the top ten hold 35% to 45%. This clonotype was found many times. This rearrangement joins TRBV7-9 to TRBJ1-2; 8 nucleotides line up with TRBD1. This receptor was taken from a human donor who was either an allogeneic HSCT recipient or a stem cell or donor lymphocyte infusion donor (not recorded which). It is not recorded whose cells these are; they may come from a transplant donor. Sequenced material: blood, either unsorted or a sorted T cell fraction (not recorded which). Here the CDR3 DNA reads TGTGCCAGCAGGCCGGGACAGGAGAACTATGGCTACACCTTC. Translated: CASRPGQENYGYTF.